This T cell receptor beta chain was obtained from a study of cytomegalovirus exposure and HLA in healthy donors. Regarding the study as a whole: Researchers reportedly found TCR beta sequences accurately predicted most subjects' HLA-A and HLA-B alleles. After further analysis at a later stage, 16,951 TCR beta sequences were associated with HLA alleles at 0.05 false discovery rate.

With regard to this clone: Its antigen is currently unknown.

After removal of 6 bases from V and 7 bases from J, the junction contained 7 bases not matched to a gene. The CDR3 contains 13 residues. The germline gives CDR1 SNHLY, CDR2 FYNNEI. A multiplex PCR was run with 60 Vbeta primers and 13 Jbeta primers. Libraries were prepared by immunoSEQ multiplex PCR; TCRdb keeps only in-frame clonotypes and omits some of them. This sample has 150,000 to 200,000 clones, with around 80% found just once. The TCR sequence derives from a male donor in good health and CMV-seropositive. The chain combines TRBV2 with TRBJ2-7; 9 nucleotides line up with TRBD2. The specimen sequenced was PBMCs. CDR3 in DNA: TGTGCCAGCAGGTTAGCGGGAGCGGGGGAGCAGTACTTC. Protein sequence: CASRLAGAGEQYF.